One and the same sample provided the 16 T cell receptor beta chains below, sequenced in a study of T cells of healthy individuals. TCRdb recomputed calls from the 5' RACE reads with MiXCR, one row per CDR3 protein. The sample holds about 96,000 distinct CDR3 sequences; roughly 15% are singletons and the top ten take around 6.5%. The receptor set was obtained from a human donor in good health.

With regard to this clonotype: The junction shows a germline mismatch at one end, possibly a read error. This rearrangement joins TRBV6-2 or TRBV6-3 to TRBJ2-1; 7 nucleotides align to TRBD2. This CDR3 spans 12 amino acids. Germline lookup yields CDR1 MNHEY and CDR2 SVGEGT. The CDR3 coding sequence is TGTGCCAGCAGTTACGGCCCGACTAGCTTGCTCTTC. Translation: CASSYGPTSLLF.

This clonotype showed up many times. This sequence joins TRBV30 and TRBJ1-2, with a weak D call TRBD1 (5 bases). V lost 0 bases and J lost 4, with 12 bases in between. The CDR3 extends over 14 amino acids. In germline, CDR1 is GTSNPN, CDR2 SVGIG (reference sequence). The CDR3 DNA is TGTGCCTGGAGTGTACTCCAGGGTGGCTATGGCTACACCTTC. Its translation: CAWSVLQGGYGYTF.

This clonotype was recorded a few times. The V and J genes are TRBV12-3 or TRBV12-4 and TRBJ2-7; D not resolved. The CDR3 extends over 14 amino acids. V lost 9 bases, J lost 1 base, and 16 bases lay in between. DNA of the CDR3: TGTGCCAGTAAGTCGGCGCACAATTCCTACGAGCAGTACTTC. As protein: CASKSAHNSYEQYF.

At least ten counts were recorded for this clonotype. The CDR3 protein is CASSRAGTNNEQFF. DNA of the CDR3: TGTGCCAGCAGCCGTGCGGGGACGAACAATGAGCAGTTCTTC. The chain links TRBV4-2 to TRBJ2-1, with TRBD2 as a possible D gene (6 bases). The CDR3 covers 14 residues. The V end was cut by 4 bases, the J end by 5 bases, with 12 bases between. CDR1 is LGHNA, CDR2 YNFKEQ, per germline.

The chain uses TRBV7-2 and TRBJ1-5; no firm D call. V lost 1 base and J 7 bases, leaving 8 bases between the germline ends. Germline values: CDR1 SGHTA, CDR2 FQGNSA. This CDR3 has 13 amino acids. CDR3 loop: CASSLGGKQPQHF. DNA for the CDR3: TGTGCCAGCAGCTTAGGGGGAAAGCAGCCCCAGCATTTT.

This clonotype was counted between two and nine times. The chain is built from TRBV7-2 and TRBJ2-1, with 7 bases that match TRBD1. The CDR3 covers 13 residues. The trim removed 2 bases at V and 7 bases at J, leaving 2 bases unmatched. Germline V gives CDR1 SGHTA, CDR2 FQGNSA. The CDR3 loop reads CASSLQTGNEQFF. The CDR3 region has the DNA TGTGCCAGCAGCTTACAGACAGGGAATGAGCAGTTCTTC.

This clonotype has just a few counts. CDR3 bases: TGCGCCAGCAGCCAAGATTTCGGCAGGGTGACTGAAGCTTTCTTT. This gives the protein CASSQDFGRVTEAFF. The chain recombines TRBV4-1 with TRBJ1-1; tentatively, D is TRBD1 (5 bases). V lost 0 bases and J lost 5, with 13 bases in between. The CDR3 is 15 amino acids. In germline, CDR1 is MGHRA, CDR2 YSYEKL.

This clonotype turned up a few times. The rearrangement links TRBV30 to TRBJ1-2; 9 nucleotides align to TRBD1. J gave up 6 bases and V 6 bases, and 20 bases lay outside the gene matches. The CDR3 has 17 residues. From germline, CDR1 is GTSNPN and CDR2 SVGIG (reference sequence). The CDR3 sequence is CACSRVRDREFLDGYTF. The CDR3 DNA sequence: TGTGCCTGTTCTCGCGTTCGGGACAGGGAGTTCTTAGATGGCTACACCTTC.

Within the sample, this clonotype is medium-sized. The chain employs TRBV2 and TRBJ2-5; D not resolved. V dropped 4 bases and J dropped 9 bases, with 12 bases sitting between them. Germline-derived CDR1 and CDR2 are SNHLY and FYNNEI. The CDR3 totals 12 residues. CDR3 sequence reads: CASSGTGEAQYF. The DNA for the CDR3 is TGTGCCAGCAGTGGGACCGGCGAGGCCCAGTACTTC. Complete variable domain (other parts from reference TRBV2 and TRBJ2-5): EPEVTQTPSHQVTQMGQEVILRCVPISNHLYFYWYRQILGQKVEFLVSFYNNEISEKSEIFDDQFSVERPDGSNFTLKIRSTKLEDSAMYFCASSGTGEAQYFGPGTRLLVL.

This clonotype was counted only a few times. This chain's CDR3 is CASSLGTRSYNEQFF. The CDR3, as DNA: TGTGCCAGCAGTTTGGGGACTAGATCCTACAATGAGCAGTTCTTC. The rearrangement links TRBV27 to TRBJ2-1; 8 positions match TRBD2. Trimming removed 3 bases from V and 1 base from J; junction bases left unmatched: 2. CDR1 and CDR2 (germline): MNHEY, SMNVEV (reference sequence). The CDR3 runs to 15 residues.

This clonotype was found many times. The chain employs TRBV9 and TRBJ2-2; D call uncertain. The CDR3 is made up of 15 amino acids. V lost 0 bases and J lost 5, with 11 bases in between. Germline V gene data show CDR1 as SGDLS and CDR2 as YYNGEE. The CDR3 DNA sequence: TGTGCCAGCAGCGTAGGCGGAAGTGGAACCGGGGAGCTGTTTTTT. It specifies CASSVGGSGTGELFF.

V and J are TRBV4-3 and TRBJ2-2; perhaps TRBD2 as D (6 bases). Germline lookup yields CDR1 LGHNA and CDR2 YSLEER. The CDR3 totals 19 residues. V gave up 0 bases and J gave up 3 bases, with 20 bases separating them. In DNA, the CDR3 is TGCGCCAGCAGCCAAGATAAAGACGGGGACTGGATCCACACCGGGGAGCTGTTTTTT. This gives the protein CASSQDKDGDWIHTGELFF.

There are a few counts of this clonotype. The DNA for the CDR3 is TGTGCCTGGAGAAAACAGGGAGACCAAGAGACCCAGTACTTC. Protein: CAWRKQGDQETQYF. The chain is built from TRBV30 and TRBJ2-5, with D possibly matching TRBD1 (6 bases). Germline V gene lookup returns CDR1 GTSNPN and CDR2 SVGIG (reference sequence). Trimming cost V 3 bases and J 0 bases, with 11 bases left between them. This CDR3 comprises 14 residues. Using reference TRBV30 and TRBJ2-5 for the parts outside the CDR3, the full variable domain is SQTIHQWPATLVQPVGSPLSLECTVEGTSNPNLYWYRQAAGRGLQLLFYSVGIGQISSEVPQNLSASRPQDRQFILSSKKLLLSDSGFYLCAWRKQGDQETQYFGPGTRLLVL.

The sample holds many counts of this clonotype. V usage is TRBV19 and J usage is TRBJ2-3; tentative D call: TRBD2 (6 bases). Germline V gene sequence: CDR1 LNHDA, CDR2 SQIVND (reference sequence). V gave up 6 bases and J gave up 4 bases, with 17 bases separating them. The CDR3 runs to 15 residues. CDR3 region: CASSEGSWRADTQYF. The CDR3, as DNA: TGTGCCAGTAGCGAAGGGTCCTGGAGGGCAGATACGCAGTATTTT.

The chain uses TRBV4-3 and TRBJ2-2; D remains unclear. V lost 1 base, J lost 3 bases, and 12 bases lay in between. The CDR3 sequence is 16 residues long. Germline assignment: CDR1 LGHNA and CDR2 YSLEER. CDR3 amino acids: CASSQVFQADTGELFF. DNA of the CDR3: TGCGCCAGCAGCCAAGTTTTTCAGGCAGACACCGGGGAGCTGTTTTTT.

The sample holds many counts of this clonotype. The chain uses TRBV29-1 and TRBJ2-3; D perhaps matches TRBD1 (5 bases). Germline CDR1 SQVTM, CDR2 ANQGSEA. This CDR3 region has 15 residues. V shed 1 base and J shed 0 bases, with 11 bases lying between them. CDR3 amino acids: CSVEVQGRSTDTQYF. DNA of the CDR3: TGCAGCGTTGAAGTTCAGGGCCGAAGCACAGATACGCAGTATTTT.